Given below is one T cell receptor beta chain in context. The source of the sample is a study of blood T cell repertoires in COVID-19. Across the whole study: PBMCs, B-cell-depleted T cells, or T cells provided the cDNA or gDNA that made up the material.

V lost 0 bases and J 7 bases, leaving 12 bases between the germline ends. Germline CDR1 SGHTA, CDR2 FQGNSA. The CDR3 has 15 residues. Original processing notes: Nucleated cell number was recorded as an estimate derived from reference gene primer amplification. Data came from immunoSEQ multiplex PCR; TCRdb stores just in-frame clones and leaves some out. The DNA gave D and trimming, while V, J and clone size come from that table. This repertoire shows roughly 360,000 clones, roughly 90% found once; its top ten account for more than 0.85%. Adults between roughly 18 and 89 years of age took part from under 30 US areas. In assigning cohorts, the study relied on participant-reported clinical history.

The chain combines TRBV7-2 with TRBJ2-2; a weak D match, TRBD2 (6 bases). Sequenced input: PBMCs or T cells enriched from blood (not recorded which). The origin of this receptor is a woman in her 30s with acute COVID-19. The CDR3 DNA follows: TGTGCCAGCAGCTTAGCTGGGGGGTGGGTCGGGGAGCTGTTTTTT. This sequence encodes CASSLAGGWVGELFF.